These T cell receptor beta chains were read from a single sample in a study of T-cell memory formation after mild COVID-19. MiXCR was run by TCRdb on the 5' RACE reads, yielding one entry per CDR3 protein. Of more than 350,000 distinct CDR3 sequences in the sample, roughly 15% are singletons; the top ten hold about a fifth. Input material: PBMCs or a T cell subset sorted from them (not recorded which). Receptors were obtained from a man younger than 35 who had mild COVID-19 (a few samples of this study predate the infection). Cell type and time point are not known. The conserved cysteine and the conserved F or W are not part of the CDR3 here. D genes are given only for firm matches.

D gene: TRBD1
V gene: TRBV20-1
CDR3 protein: SARTGWAINYGYT

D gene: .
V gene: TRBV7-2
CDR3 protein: ASSFPGRKETQY

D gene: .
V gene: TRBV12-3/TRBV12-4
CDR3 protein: ASSLAVHSTDTQY

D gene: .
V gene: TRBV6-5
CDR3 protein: ASSSSLQQGTVSPLH

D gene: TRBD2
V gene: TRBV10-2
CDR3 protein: ASSVAGGRDTQY

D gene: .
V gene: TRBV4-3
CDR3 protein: ASSQDRGGGPGEKLF

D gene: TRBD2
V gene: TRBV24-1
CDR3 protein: ATSVPGGETQY

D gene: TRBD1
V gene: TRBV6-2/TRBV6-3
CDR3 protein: ASAGTGDYEQY

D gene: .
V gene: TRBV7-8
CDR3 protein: ASSPGWGGYEQY

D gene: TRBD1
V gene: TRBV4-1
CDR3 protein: ASSQKGTGSGSEQF

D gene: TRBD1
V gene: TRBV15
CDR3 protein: ATSRAVGGKETQY

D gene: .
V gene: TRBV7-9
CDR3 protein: ASNRARNTGELF

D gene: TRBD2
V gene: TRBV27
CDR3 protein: ASSGTTQDKDTQY

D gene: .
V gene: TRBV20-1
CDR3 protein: SARVPFQGSDEKLF

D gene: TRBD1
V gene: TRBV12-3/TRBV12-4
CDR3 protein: ASSRDRGQPQH

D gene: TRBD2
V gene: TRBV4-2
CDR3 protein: ASSQDRAGGTDTQY

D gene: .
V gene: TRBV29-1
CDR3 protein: SVVGTISYGYT

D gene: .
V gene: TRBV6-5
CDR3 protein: ASSYAVTSTEAF

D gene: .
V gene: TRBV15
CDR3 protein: ATRTPGGTGELF

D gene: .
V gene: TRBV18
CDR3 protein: ASSPGQADNSPLH

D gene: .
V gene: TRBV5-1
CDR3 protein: ASRMDAGDTQY

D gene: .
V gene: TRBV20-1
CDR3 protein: SALKVRDSGANVLT

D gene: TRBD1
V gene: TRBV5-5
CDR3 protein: ASSFFGQDLASGNTIY

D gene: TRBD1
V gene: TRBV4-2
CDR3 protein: ASSQDPTGSYEQY